The 8 T cell receptor beta chains below come from one sample, sequenced in a study of cytomegalovirus exposure and HLA in healthy donors. This PCR relied on a set of 60 Vbeta primers and 13 Jbeta primers. Produced via immunoSEQ multiplex PCR; TCRdb's table is partial and in-frame only. This sample has about 120,000 clones; over 60% occur once, and the top ten carry roughly 6%. Material for sequencing was PBMCs. The receptors derive from a man aged 18 to 29 in good health and CMV-seropositive.

The V and J genes are TRBV28 and TRBJ1-2; D is possibly TRBD1 (5 bases). Looked up from germline, CDR1 is MDHEN and CDR2 is SYDVKM. Trimming pared 3 bases from V and 10 bases from J, leaving 12 bases between. The CDR3 consists of 12 residues. The CDR3, as DNA: TGTGCCAGCAGTTTGAATGGGGCCCCCTACACCTTC. Its translation is CASSLNGAPYTF.

The genes are TRBV5-4 and TRBJ1-2; 7 bases fit TRBD1. Germline CDR1 SGHNT, CDR2 YYREEE (reference sequence). Germline trimming cut 4 bases from V and 2 bases from J; bases unmatched to any gene: 8. The CDR3 is made up of 15 amino acids. CDR3 region: CASSRSGTANYGYTF. Here the CDR3 DNA reads TGTGCCAGCAGCAGGAGTGGGACAGCAAACTATGGCTACACCTTC. Based on the CDR3 plus reference TRBV5-4 and TRBJ1-2, the full variable domain is ETGVTQSPTHLIKTRGQQVTLRCSSQSGHNTVSWYQQALGQGPQFIFQYYREEENGRGNFPPRFSGLQFPNYSSELNVNALELDDSALYLCASSRSGTANYGYTFGSGTRLTVV.

This clone was observed a few times. The chain uses TRBV5-5 and TRBJ1-2; 8 bases are a match to TRBD1. Germline loops: CDR1 SGHKS, CDR2 YYEKEE (reference sequence). Trimming removed 0 bases from V and 0 bases from J; junction bases left unmatched: 13. The CDR3 is 19 amino acids. The CDR3 is CASSLAGPGGEPPNYGYTF. The CDR3 region has the DNA TGTGCCAGCAGCTTGGCGGGGCCAGGGGGCGAACCTCCTAACTATGGCTACACCTTC.

The rearrangement links TRBV28 to TRBJ1-2, with D possibly being TRBD1 (6 bases). Trimming shortened V by 4 bases and J by 2 bases, and 11 bases separated the two germline ends. The CDR3 sequence is 14 residues long. Germline assignment: CDR1 MDHEN and CDR2 SYDVKM. CDR3 loop: CASSSRTVNYGYTF. The CDR3 DNA sequence: TGTGCCAGCAGTTCCCGGACAGTAAACTATGGCTACACCTTC.

The J gene is TRBJ2-1, the V gene TRBV5-1, with D possibly matching TRBD1 (6 bases). Germline V gives CDR1 SGHRS, CDR2 YFSETQ. This CDR3 comprises 15 residues. Trimming shortened V by 4 bases and J by 1 base, and 12 bases separated the two germline ends. In DNA form, the CDR3 reads TGCGCCAGCAGCGCCGAACAGGGTTCCTACAATGAGCAGTTCTTC. This codes for CASSAEQGSYNEQFF.

This chain uses TRBV27 with TRBJ1-1; D is undetermined. The CDR3 has 13 amino acids. CDR1 and CDR2 from the germline V gene are MNHEY and SMNVEV (reference sequence). Trimming stripped 5 bases from V and 2 bases from J, with 9 bases between. The CDR3 DNA reads as TGTGCCAGCAGTCCTGGACTTAACACTGAAGCTTTCTTT. It specifies CASSPGLNTEAFF.

On this clone itself: The junction shows a germline mismatch at one end, possibly a read error. The chain's CDR3 is CASSVDRLNDKLFF. The CDR3 bases are TGTGCCAGCAGCGTAGACAGATTGAATGACAAACTGTTTTTT. The chain is built from TRBV9 and TRBJ1-4; D call uncertain. Germline CDR1 is SGDLS and CDR2 is YYNGEE. The CDR3 loop spans 14 amino acids. Combining the CDR3 with reference TRBV9 and TRBJ1-4 gives the whole variable domain DSGVTQTPKHLITATGQRVTLRCSPRSGDLSVYWYQQSLDQGLQFLIQYYNGEERAKGNILERFSAQQFPDLHSELNLSSLELGDSALYFCASSVDRLNDKLFFGSGTQLSVL.

This chain links TRBV4-1 with TRBJ2-1; D possibly corresponds to TRBD1 (6 bases). The CDR3 is 16 amino acids. The V gene's germline CDR1 is MGHRA and CDR2 YSYEKL. V gave up 4 bases and J gave up 5 bases, with 18 bases separating them. The DNA for the CDR3 is TGCGCCAGCAGCCCGGCGGCAGGGGAAATTAACAATGAGCAGTTCTTC. Its translation: CASSPAAGEINNEQFF.